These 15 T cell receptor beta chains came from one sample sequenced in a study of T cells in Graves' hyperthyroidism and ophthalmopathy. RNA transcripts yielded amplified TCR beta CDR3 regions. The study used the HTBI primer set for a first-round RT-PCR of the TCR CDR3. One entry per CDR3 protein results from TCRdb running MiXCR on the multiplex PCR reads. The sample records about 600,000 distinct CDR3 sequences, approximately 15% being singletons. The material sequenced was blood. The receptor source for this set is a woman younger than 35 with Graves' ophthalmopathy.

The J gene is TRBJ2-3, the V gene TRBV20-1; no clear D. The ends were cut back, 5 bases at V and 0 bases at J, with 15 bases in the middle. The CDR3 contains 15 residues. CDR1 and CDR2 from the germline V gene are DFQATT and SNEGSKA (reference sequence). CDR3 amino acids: CSAVDLKTSTDTQYF. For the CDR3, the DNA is TGCAGTGCTGTTGACCTGAAAACTAGCACAGATACGCAGTATTTT.

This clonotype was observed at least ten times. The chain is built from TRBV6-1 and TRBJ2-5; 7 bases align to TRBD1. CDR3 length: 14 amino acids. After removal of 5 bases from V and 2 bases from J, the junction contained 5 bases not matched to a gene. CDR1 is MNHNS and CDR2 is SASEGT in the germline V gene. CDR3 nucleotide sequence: TGTGCCAGCAGTTTGGACAGGACTCAAGAGACCCAGTACTTC. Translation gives CASSLDRTQETQYF.

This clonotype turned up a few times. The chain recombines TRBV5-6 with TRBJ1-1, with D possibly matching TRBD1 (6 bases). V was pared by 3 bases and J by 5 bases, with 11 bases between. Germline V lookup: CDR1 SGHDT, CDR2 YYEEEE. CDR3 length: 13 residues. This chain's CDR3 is CASSSWTATEAFF. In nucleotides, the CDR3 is TGTGCCAGCAGCTCCTGGACAGCTACTGAAGCTTTCTTT. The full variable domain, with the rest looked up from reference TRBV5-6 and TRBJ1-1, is DAGVTQSPTHLIKTRGQQVTLRCSPKSGHDTVSWYQQALGQGPQFIFQYYEEEERQRGNFPDRFSGHQFPNYSSELNVNALLLGDSALYLCASSSWTATEAFFGQGTRLTVV.

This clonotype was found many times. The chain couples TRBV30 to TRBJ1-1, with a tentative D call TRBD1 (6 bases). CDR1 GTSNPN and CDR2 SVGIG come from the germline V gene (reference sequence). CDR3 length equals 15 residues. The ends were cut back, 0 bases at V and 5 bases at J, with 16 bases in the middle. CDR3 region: CAWSVPWGRRTEAFF. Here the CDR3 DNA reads TGTGCCTGGAGTGTACCCTGGGGGCGGCGGACTGAAGCTTTCTTT. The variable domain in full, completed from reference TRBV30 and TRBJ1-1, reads SQTIHQWPATLVQPVGSPLSLECTVEGTSNPNLYWYRQAAGRGLQLLFYSVGIGQISSEVPQNLSASRPQDRQFILSSKKLLLSDSGFYLCAWSVPWGRRTEAFFGQGTRLTVV.

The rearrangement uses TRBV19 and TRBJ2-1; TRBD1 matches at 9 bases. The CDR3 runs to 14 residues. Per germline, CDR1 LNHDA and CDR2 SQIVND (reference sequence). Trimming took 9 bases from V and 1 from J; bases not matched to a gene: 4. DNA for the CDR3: TGTGCCAGCTCCGGGACAGGGTCCTACAATGAGCAGTTCTTC. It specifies CASSGTGSYNEQFF.

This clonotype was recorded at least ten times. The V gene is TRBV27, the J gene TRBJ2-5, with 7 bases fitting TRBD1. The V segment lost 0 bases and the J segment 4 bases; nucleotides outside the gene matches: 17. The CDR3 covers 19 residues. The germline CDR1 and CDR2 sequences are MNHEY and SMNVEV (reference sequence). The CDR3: CASSLSFRLGQPLGETQYF. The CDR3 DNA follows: TGTGCCAGCAGTTTATCGTTTAGATTGGGACAGCCCCTCGGAGAGACCCAGTACTTC.

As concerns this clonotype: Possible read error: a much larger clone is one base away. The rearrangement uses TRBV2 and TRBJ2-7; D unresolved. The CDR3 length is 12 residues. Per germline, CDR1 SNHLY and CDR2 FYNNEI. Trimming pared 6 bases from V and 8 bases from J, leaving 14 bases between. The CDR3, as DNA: TGTGCCAGCAGGGTTGTCCTCCCCCAGCAGTACTTC. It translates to CASRVVLPQQYF.

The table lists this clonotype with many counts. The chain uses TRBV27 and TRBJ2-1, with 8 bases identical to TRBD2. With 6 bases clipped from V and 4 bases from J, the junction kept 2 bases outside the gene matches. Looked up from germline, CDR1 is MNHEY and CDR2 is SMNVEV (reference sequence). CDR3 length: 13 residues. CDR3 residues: CASREREYNEQFF. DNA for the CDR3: TGTGCCAGCAGGGAGCGGGAGTACAATGAGCAGTTCTTC.

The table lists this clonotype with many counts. The CDR3 is CASSEYYEQYF. The CDR3 nucleotides read TGTGCCAGCAGCGAATACTACGAGCAGTACTTC. The chain recombines TRBV7-2 with TRBJ2-7; D remains unclear. This CDR3 has 11 amino acids. The germline V and J ends were trimmed by 5 bases and 3 bases, with 5 bases remaining between them. In germline, CDR1 is SGHTA, CDR2 FQGNSA.

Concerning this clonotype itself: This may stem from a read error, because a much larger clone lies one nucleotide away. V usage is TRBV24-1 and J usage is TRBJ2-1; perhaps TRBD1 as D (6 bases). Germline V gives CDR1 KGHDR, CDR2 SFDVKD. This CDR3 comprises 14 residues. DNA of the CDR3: TGTTCCACCAGTAAGCAGGGGTTGGTCAATGAGCAGTTCTTC. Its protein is CSTSKQGLVNEQFF.

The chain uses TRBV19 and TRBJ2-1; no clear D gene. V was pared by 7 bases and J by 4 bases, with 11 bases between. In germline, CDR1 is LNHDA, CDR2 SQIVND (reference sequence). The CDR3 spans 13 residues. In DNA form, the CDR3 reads TGTGCCAGTATTGGCTATTCGTACAATGAGCAGTTCTTC. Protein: CASIGYSYNEQFF.

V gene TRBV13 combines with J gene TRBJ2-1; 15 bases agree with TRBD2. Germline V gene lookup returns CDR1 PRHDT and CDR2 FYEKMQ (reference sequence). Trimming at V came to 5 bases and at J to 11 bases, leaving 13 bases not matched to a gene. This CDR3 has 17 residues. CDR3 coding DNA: TGTGCCAGCAGCCATTCGGGACTAGCGGGAGGAATCCCTAAGCAGTTCTTC. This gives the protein CASSHSGLAGGIPKQFF. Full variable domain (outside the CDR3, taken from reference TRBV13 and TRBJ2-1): AAGVIQSPRHLIKEKRETATLKCYPIPRHDTVYWYQQGPGQDPQFLISFYEKMQSDKGSIPDRFSAQQFSDYHSELNMSSLELGDSALYFCASSHSGLAGGIPKQFFGPGTRLTVL.

In nucleotides, the CDR3 is TGCGCCAGCAGCTTGGAGGGCATAGATACGCAGTATTTT. Protein sequence: CASSLEGIDTQYF. This rearrangement joins TRBV5-1 to TRBJ2-3; D remains ambiguous. The CDR3 is made up of 13 amino acids. CDR1 is SGHRS and CDR2 is YFSETQ in the germline V gene. The V end lost 0 bases, the J end lost 5 bases, and 7 bases lay between the germline ends. The full variable domain, rest sourced from reference TRBV5-1 and TRBJ2-3, is KAGVTQTPRYLIKTRGQQVTLSCSPISGHRSVSWYQQTPGQGLQFLFEYFSETQRNKGNFPGRFSGRQFSNSRSEMNVSTLELGDSALYLCASSLEGIDTQYFGPGTRLTVL.

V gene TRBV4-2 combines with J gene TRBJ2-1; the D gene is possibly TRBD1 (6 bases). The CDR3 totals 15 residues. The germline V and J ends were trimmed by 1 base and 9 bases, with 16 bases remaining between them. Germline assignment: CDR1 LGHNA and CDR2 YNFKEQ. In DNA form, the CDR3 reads TGTGCCAGCAGCCAAGCGCAGGGGTTCAGGGGTGAGCAGTTCTTC. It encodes CASSQAQGFRGEQFF.

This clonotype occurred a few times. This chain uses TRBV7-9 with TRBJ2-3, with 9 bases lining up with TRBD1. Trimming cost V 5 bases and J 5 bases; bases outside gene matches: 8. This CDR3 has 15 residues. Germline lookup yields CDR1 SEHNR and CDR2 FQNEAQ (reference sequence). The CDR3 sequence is CASSPSRTGEDTQYF. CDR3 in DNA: TGTGCCAGCAGCCCCTCCAGGACAGGGGAAGATACGCAGTATTTT. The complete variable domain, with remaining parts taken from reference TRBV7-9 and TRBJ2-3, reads DTGVSQNPRHKITKRGQNVTFRCDPISEHNRLYWYRQTLGQGPEFLTYFQNEAQLEKSRLLSDRFSAERPKGSFSTLEIQRTEQGDSAMYLCASSPSRTGEDTQYFGPGTRLTVL.